The 9 T cell receptor beta chains listed next were all sequenced from one sample in a study of T cells after yellow fever vaccination. TCRdb ran MiXCR on the 5' RACE reads and lists one entry per CDR3 protein. The table has 620,000 or so distinct CDR3 sequences, 9% to 15% seen once. The source material was PBMCs, sampled on the day of the yellow fever booster vaccination. Source of these receptors: a man in his thirties or forties who received the YFV17D yellow fever vaccine.

V usage is TRBV5-1 and J usage is TRBJ2-7, with 11 positions matching TRBD2. The germline CDR1 and CDR2 sequences are SGHRS and YFSETQ. The CDR3 runs 15 residues. V gave up 4 bases and J gave up 3 bases; unmatched junction bases: 6. CDR3 region: CASSTDSGRDYEQYF. CDR3 in DNA: TGCGCCAGCAGCACAGATAGCGGGAGGGACTACGAGCAGTACTTC.

This clonotype was detected many times. The chain is built from TRBV20-1 and TRBJ2-3; tentatively, D is TRBD2 (5 bases). V was shortened by 0 bases and J by 6 bases, with 7 bases between the two germline ends. In germline, CDR1 is DFQATT, CDR2 SNEGSKA (reference sequence). The CDR3 is made up of 12 amino acids. As DNA, the CDR3 is TGCAGTGCTAGAGATATAGCGGATACGCAGTATTTT. This translates into CSARDIADTQYF.

CDR3 DNA: TGTGCCATCACGTCAGGGGATCAGGTGAACACTGAAGCTTTCTTT. Translating gives CAITSGDQVNTEAFF. The V call is TRBV10-3, the J call TRBJ1-1; D is perhaps TRBD1 (6 bases). Germline-derived CDR1 and CDR2 are ENHRY and SYGVKD. Trimming cost V 7 bases and J 0 bases, with 15 bases left between them. There are 15 residues in the CDR3.

This clonotype was seen just once. The genes are TRBV5-1 and TRBJ2-7; D may be TRBD1 (6 bases). This CDR3 has 15 amino acids. V lost 4 bases and J lost 3, with 17 bases in between. Germline lookup yields CDR1 SGHRS and CDR2 YFSETQ. DNA for the CDR3: TGCGCCAGCAGCGCACGGCGAGGGGGAGACTACGAGCAGTACTTC. Its translation: CASSARRGGDYEQYF.

The rearrangement uses TRBV2 and TRBJ1-5; D is perhaps TRBD1 (6 bases). Between the trimmed V and J ends, which lost 3 bases and 3 bases, there was a span of 18 bases. Looked up from germline, CDR1 is SNHLY and CDR2 is FYNNEI. This CDR3 comprises 17 residues. The CDR3 reads CASSDQGIKRNNQPQHF. The CDR3 DNA reads as TGTGCCAGCAGTGACCAGGGGATAAAACGGAACAATCAGCCCCAGCATTTT.

This clonotype was recorded many times. J is TRBJ2-1 and V is TRBV29-1; TRBD2 agrees at 9 bases. This CDR3 comprises 13 residues. The germline V gene encodes CDR1 SQVTM and CDR2 ANQGSEA. V was clipped by 6 bases and J by 5 bases; unmatched bases: 5. The chain's CDR3 is CSVLAGANNEQFF. The DNA for the CDR3 is TGCAGCGTGTTAGCGGGAGCGAACAATGAGCAGTTCTTC.

The chain recombines TRBV20-1 with TRBJ2-3, with 9 bases identical to TRBD2. With V trimmed by 6 bases and J by 6 bases, 7 bases remained unmatched. Germline V gene data show CDR1 as DFQATT and CDR2 as SNEGSKA (reference sequence). The CDR3 length is 13 residues. The CDR3 region is CSASGLALDTQYF. CDR3 in DNA: TGCAGTGCCTCGGGACTAGCTCTGGATACGCAGTATTTT.

The gene calls are TRBV5-1 and TRBJ2-7; possibly TRBD1 for D (7 bases). CDR3 size: 16 residues. Germline lookup yields CDR1 SGHRS and CDR2 YFSETQ. V was cut by 3 bases and J by 2 bases, with 18 bases left in between. CDR3 sequence reads: CASSSPGGSGTYEQYF. Written as DNA, the CDR3 is TGCGCCAGCAGCTCGCCAGGGGGTAGCGGCACCTACGAGCAGTACTTC.

This clonotype has only a few counts. This chain links TRBV5-1 with TRBJ1-2; no reliable D call. The V gene's germline CDR1 is SGHRS and CDR2 YFSETQ. The CDR3 extends over 17 amino acids. V was clipped by 4 bases and J by 5 bases, with 24 bases between them. This CDR3 is CASSPGDESGAWYGYTF. The CDR3 bases are TGCGCCAGCAGCCCTGGCGATGAATCCGGCGCCTGGTATGGCTACACCTTC.